Listed here are 19 T cell receptor beta chains from one sample, sequenced in a study of blood T cell repertoires in COVID-19. Generated by immunoSEQ multiplex PCR, the TCRdb table keeps only in-frame clones and is missing some. The table shows 240,000 or so clones, with 70% to 90% occurring only once. Specimen: peripheral blood. The source of these receptors is a woman aged 25 to 39 who had recovered from COVID-19.

The chain uses TRBV3-1 (or the pseudogene TRBV3-2) and TRBJ1-3; 8 bases are a match to TRBD1. Germline loops: CDR1 LGHDT, CDR2 YNNKEL (reference sequence). This CDR3 has 16 amino acids. V lost 5 bases and J lost 0; bases outside the gene matches: 6. The CDR3 bases are TGTGCCAGCAGCTCGAAAACAGGGGGCTCTGGAAACACCATATATTTT. It yields the protein CASSSKTGGSGNTIYF.

This chain connects TRBV15 to TRBJ2-1, with D perhaps matching TRBD2 (5 bases). CDR3 length: 15 amino acids. Trimming left V 1 base short and J 5 bases short, with 12 bases between. Germline V gene sequence: CDR1 LNHNV, CDR2 YYDKDF (reference sequence). CDR3: CATSRGRINDNEQFF. In DNA, the CDR3 is TGTGCCACCAGCAGAGGGAGGATCAATGACAATGAGCAGTTCTTC.

The rearrangement joins TRBV19 to TRBJ2-7, with 10 positions matching TRBD2. Trimming cost V 1 base and J 3 bases; bases outside gene matches: 3. Germline V gene data show CDR1 as LNHDA and CDR2 as SQIVND (reference sequence). The CDR3 contains 15 residues. CDR3 coding DNA: TGTGCCAGTAGTATAGTCACTAGCGGGGTCTACGAGCAGTACTTC. Protein sequence: CASSIVTSGVYEQYF. Full variable domain (missing parts from reference TRBV19 and TRBJ2-7): DGGITQSPKYLFRKEGQNVTLSCEQNLNHDAMYWYRQDPGQGLRLIYYSQIVNDFQKGDIAEGYSVSREKKESFPLTVTSAQKNPTAFYLCASSIVTSGVYEQYFGPGTRLTVT.

The chain recombines TRBV7-7 with TRBJ2-3; TRBD2 matches 12 bases. J gave up 4 bases and V 3 bases, and 8 bases lay outside the gene matches. Germline V gene lookup returns CDR1 SSHAT and CDR2 FNYEAQ (reference sequence). CDR3 length: 17 amino acids. The chain's CDR3 is CASSFLSRLAGADTQYF. Here the CDR3 DNA reads TGTGCCAGCAGCTTTCTATCCCGACTAGCGGGGGCAGATACGCAGTATTTT.

The gene calls are TRBV2 and TRBJ2-7; D is ambiguous. Germline CDR1 and CDR2: SNHLY and FYNNEI. The CDR3 has 13 amino acids. Trimming left V 7 bases short and J 0 bases short, with 10 bases between. Written as DNA, the CDR3 is TGTGCCAGCACCACCCGGGTCTCCTACGAGCAGTACTTC. It yields the protein CASTTRVSYEQYF.

The V and J genes are TRBV4-2 and TRBJ2-7; 16 nucleotides align to TRBD2. The V gene's germline CDR1 is LGHNA and CDR2 YNFKEQ. Losses at the gene ends were 2 bases for V and 5 bases for J; bases not matched to a gene: 9. CDR3 length: 18 residues. The CDR3 region is CASSQTGTSGGAGDEQYF. CDR3 coding DNA: TGTGCCAGCAGCCAAACCGGGACTAGCGGGGGGGCAGGCGACGAGCAGTACTTC.

The V and J genes are TRBV9 and TRBJ2-1; 9 bases are shared with TRBD2. The germline gives CDR1 SGDLS, CDR2 YYNGEE. V gave up 2 bases and J gave up 3 bases; unmatched junction bases: 3. The CDR3 extends over 15 amino acids. CDR3 region: CASSVSSGDYNEQFF. CDR3 nucleotide sequence: TGTGCCAGCAGCGTGTCTAGCGGGGACTACAATGAGCAGTTCTTC.

This rearrangement joins TRBV10-2 to TRBJ1-6; 7 bases are shared with TRBD1. CDR1 and CDR2 from the germline V gene are WSHSY and SAAADI. With 5 bases clipped from V and 8 bases from J, the junction kept 3 bases outside the gene matches. CDR3 length: 13 residues. The DNA of the CDR3 is TGCGCCAGCAGTCTCGGGACAGATTCACCCCTCCACTTT. This sequence encodes CASSLGTDSPLHF.

DNA of the CDR3: TGCGCCAGCAGCTTGGGAGGGGGCGGGAACGAGCAGTACTTC. Its translation: CASSLGGGGNEQYF. The chain has TRBV5-1 and TRBJ2-7; weak D call: TRBD1 (7 bases). CDR1 and CDR2 from the germline V gene are SGHRS and YFSETQ. Trimming took 0 bases from V and 5 from J, leaving 12 bases between them. This CDR3 is 14 amino acids long.

The gene calls are TRBV28 and TRBJ1-5; D might be TRBD1 (5 bases). There are 15 residues in the CDR3. Germline V gene sequence: CDR1 MDHEN, CDR2 SYDVKM. The ends were cut back, 1 base at V and 3 bases at J, with 10 bases in the middle. The CDR3, as DNA: TGTGCCAGCAGTTTATTTCAGGGATCCAATCAGCCCCAGCATTTT. This gives the protein CASSLFQGSNQPQHF.

V and J are TRBV4-1 and TRBJ2-5; 10 bases match TRBD2. The germline V gene has CDR1 MGHRA and CDR2 YSYEKL. The CDR3 covers 15 residues. The V and J ends lost 4 bases and 5 bases, in that order; junction bases with no gene match: 7. The CDR3 spells CASSRSGGAGETQYF. CDR3 coding DNA: TGCGCCAGCAGCCGGAGCGGGGGGGCCGGGGAGACCCAGTACTTC.

The V and J genes are TRBV19 and TRBJ2-7; TRBD2 matches at 15 bases. The CDR3 is 17 amino acids. With 2 bases clipped from V and 7 bases from J, the junction kept 9 bases outside the gene matches. Germline assignment: CDR1 LNHDA and CDR2 SQIVND (reference sequence). Written as DNA, the CDR3 is TGTGCCAGTAGTATACGGACTAGCGGGGGGGCCCCGGGAGAGCAGTACTTC. Translation: CASSIRTSGGAPGEQYF.

The chain combines TRBV7-2 with TRBJ2-3; D perhaps matches TRBD2 (6 bases). The CDR3 totals 17 residues. V lost 3 bases and J lost 2, with 18 bases in between. Per the germline V gene, CDR1 is SGHTA and CDR2 is FQGNSA. In DNA, the CDR3 is TGTGCCAGCAGCTTCCTGGCTAGCGCAATCAACACAGATACGCAGTATTTT. It codes for CASSFLASAINTDTQYF.

This chain links TRBV30 with TRBJ1-3; D remains ambiguous. The CDR3 is made up of 13 amino acids. Germline V gives CDR1 GTSNPN, CDR2 SVGIG (reference sequence). V lost 2 bases, J lost 0 bases, and 5 bases lay in between. DNA of the CDR3: TGTGCCTGGAGTTTGAGCTCTGGAAACACCATATATTTT. Amino acids: CAWSLSSGNTIYF. The full variable domain, with the rest looked up from reference TRBV30 and TRBJ1-3, is SQTIHQWPATLVQPVGSPLSLECTVEGTSNPNLYWYRQAAGRGLQLLFYSVGIGQISSEVPQNLSASRPQDRQFILSSKKLLLSDSGFYLCAWSLSSGNTIYFGEGSWLTVV.

This clone occurred a few times. The CDR3 coding sequence is TGTGCCAGCACCGACCGACAGGCGGGTTCACCCCTCCACTTT. Translated: CASTDRQAGSPLHF. The chain uses TRBV6-5 and TRBJ1-6, with a weak D call TRBD1 (6 bases). Germline assignment: CDR1 MNHEY and CDR2 SVGAGI. This CDR3 spans 14 amino acids. Trimming left V 7 bases short and J 9 bases short, with 16 bases between.

The chain uses TRBV3-1 (or the pseudogene TRBV3-2) and TRBJ2-1; perhaps TRBD1 as D (7 bases). Trimming left V 4 bases short and J 8 bases short, with 21 bases between. The CDR3 loop spans 16 amino acids. CDR1 is LGHDT and CDR2 is YNNKEL in the germline V gene (reference sequence). CDR3 in amino acids: CASSPLTGNPSDEQFF. The CDR3 DNA is TGTGCCAGCAGCCCTCTGACAGGGAACCCTAGCGATGAGCAGTTCTTC.

This clone was counted ten times or more. This chain joins TRBV5-4 and TRBJ2-2; D gene unclear. This CDR3 spans 15 amino acids. The V gene's germline CDR1 is SGHNT and CDR2 YYREEE (reference sequence). V was shortened by 0 bases and J by 5 bases, with 11 bases between the two germline ends. The CDR3 here is CASSLVQAETGELFF. CDR3 bases: TGTGCCAGCAGCTTGGTTCAGGCAGAAACCGGGGAGCTGTTTTTT.

V gene TRBV2 combines with J gene TRBJ1-6; a possible D gene is TRBD1 (6 bases). Trimming took 0 bases from V and 9 from J, leaving 12 bases between them. CDR3 length: 15 amino acids. The germline V gene encodes CDR1 SNHLY and CDR2 FYNNEI. The chain's CDR3 is CASSEAGRGGSPLHF. The CDR3, as DNA: TGTGCCAGCAGTGAAGCGGGCAGGGGCGGTTCACCCCTCCACTTT.

This chain connects TRBV2 to TRBJ2-5, with D possibly being TRBD2 (5 bases). CDR1 and CDR2 from the germline V gene are SNHLY and FYNNEI. The CDR3 has 14 amino acids. V was clipped by 4 bases and J by 4 bases, with 13 bases between them. CDR3 bases: TGTGCCAGCAGTGCCCGGGGAAGAGGAGAGACCCAGTACTTC. Its translation is CASSARGRGETQYF.